This T cell receptor beta chain stems from a study of shared clonotypes between healthy human individuals. Sorted-subset replicate PCRs used approximately 190 ng of genomic DNA. This amount corresponded to 30,000 to 35,000 T cell genomes. Original methodology: ImmunoSEQ output held junction-only sequences without quality scores, so filtering differed. Here immunoSEQ multiplex PCR was the method, and the copy in TCRdb shows in-frame clones only, minus some. The V and J calls and clone size come from that table; D and trimming were worked out from the DNA. Here the sample spans about 670,000 clones, around 72% being singletons. On this clone itself: Its antigen remains unidentified.

CDR1 is KGHSH, CDR2 LQKENI, per germline. Trimming cost V 5 bases and J 8 bases; bases outside gene matches: 9. The CDR3 consists of 16 residues. Findings and caveats of the study: Clonotypes that were shared across a few donors made up roughly 5% of naive CD4 clonotypes.

What was sequenced was memory CD4+ T cells sorted from blood. Described subset: CD45RA-negative fraction. The V gene is TRBV18, the J gene TRBJ1-4, with 12 bases that match TRBD1. This TCR derives from a woman aged 30 to 39 in good health. The CDR3 sequence is CASSSGTGGDTEKLFF. The CDR3 nucleotides read TGTGCCAGCTCATCCGGGACAGGGGGCGATACGGAAAAACTGTTTTTT. The whole variable domain, filled in from reference TRBV18 and TRBJ1-4, reads NAGVMQNPRHLVRRRGQEARLRCSPMKGHSHVYWYRQLPEEGLKFMVYLQKENIIDESGMPKERFSAEFPKEGPSILRIQQVVRGDSAAYFCASSSGTGGDTEKLFFGSGTQLSVL.